This is a list of T cell receptor beta chains from one sample in a study of T cell repertoires in cytomegalovirus infection. Each CDR3 protein is one row after TCRdb ran MiXCR on the reads. The top ten hold approximately 53% of the sample, which has 80,000 or so distinct CDR3 sequences, more than 20% seen once. These receptors lack a known antigen. Sequencing was performed on CD8+ T cells from cultured PBMCs, taken from culture after CMV antigen stimulation. The receptors were gathered from a human donor in good health (CMV status not recorded). Some clones in this sample may be carry-over from other donors' samples. The conserved cysteine and the conserved F or W are not part of the CDR3 here. D genes are given only for firm matches.

-	TRBJ2-7	TRBV4-3	ASSHYYEQY
TRBD1	TRBJ2-7	TRBV27	ASSLSAGGGYEQY
-	TRBJ1-5	TRBV19	ATRGRGGHQPQH
TRBD1	TRBJ1-1	TRBV10-3	AISDSGTGVNTEAF
-	TRBJ1-1	TRBV11-2	ASSPGPREAF
-	TRBJ1-5	TRBV7-9	ASSTGNQPQH
TRBD2	TRBJ2-3	TRBV25-1	ASSEERGRVNTDTQY
-	TRBJ1-5	TRBV30	AWSRKGLNQPQH
-	TRBJ2-7	TRBV9	ASSVGDGRLNEQY
-	TRBJ2-1	TRBV7-2	ASSPPLNEQF
TRBD2	TRBJ2-5	TRBV3-1	ASSQENPSGTSGTGQETQY
TRBD1	TRBJ1-3	TRBV12-3/TRBV12-4	ASSPSHRGAKKNTIY
TRBD1	TRBJ1-2	TRBV7-2	ASSHRGNYGYT
-	TRBJ1-1	TRBV6-6	ASSYSEGRLGEAF
TRBD2	TRBJ2-7	TRBV29-1	SVEDRSQREAHEQY
-	TRBJ1-1	TRBV7-2	ASSPQGRRTEAF
-	TRBJ2-1	TRBV6-6	ASSYQSTVYNEQF
TRBD2	TRBJ2-1	TRBV7-2	ASNRLAGDGNEQF
-	TRBJ2-3	TRBV7-8	ASRGFGGLDADTQY
TRBD1	TRBJ1-2	TRBV4-1	ASSQEVRQGGGYT
TRBD1	TRBJ1-1	TRBV10-3	AISEGAGGKSTEAF
TRBD2	TRBJ2-3	TRBV20-1	SARDPTSGASISTDTQY
TRBD2	TRBJ2-1	TRBV20-1	SARDEGGSGNEQF
-	TRBJ1-6	TRBV28	ASSLQDSNSPLH
-	TRBJ2-1	TRBV7-6	ASSSSRNEQF
-	TRBJ2-7	TRBV30	AWGGRDPYEQY
TRBD1	TRBJ1-6	TRBV6-8	ASSPTGVYSPLH
-	TRBJ2-7	TRBV7-9	ASSLGGSGEQY